Below are 29 T cell receptor beta chains sequenced from a single sample in a study of chemoradiotherapy in HPV16-positive cancers. Profiled with immunoSEQ multiplex PCR; TCRdb holds only in-frame clones, not every one. The sample has approximately 52,000 clones, about 88% seen once. The input for sequencing was blood, taken from a patient who underwent chemoradiotherapy. The receptors derive from a human donor with HPV-associated anogenital cancer.

V and J are TRBV10-1 and TRBJ1-6, with D tentatively TRBD1 (6 bases). This CDR3 is built from 14 residues. CDR1 and CDR2 from the germline V gene are WNHNN and SYGVQD (reference sequence). V was clipped by 0 bases and J by 13 bases, with 13 bases between them. CDR3: CASSESTRGAPLHF. The CDR3 DNA reads TGCGCCAGCAGTGAGTCGACTCGGGGGGCTCCCCTCCACTTT.

The chain couples TRBV7-2 to TRBJ1-4; D remains unclear. CDR3 size: 15 residues. The V end lost 2 bases, the J end lost 5 bases, and 12 bases lay between the germline ends. From germline, CDR1 is SGHTA and CDR2 FQGNSA. The CDR3 bases are TGTGCCAGCAGCTTATCAAGGGAAATAAATGAAAAACTGTTTTTT. This sequence encodes CASSLSREINEKLFF.

V usage is TRBV4-2 and J usage is TRBJ1-1, with a weak D call TRBD1 (6 bases). The CDR3 runs 16 residues. The germline V gene encodes CDR1 LGHNA and CDR2 YNFKEQ. V dropped 0 bases and J dropped 4 bases, with 15 bases sitting between them. The CDR3 protein is CASSQDFGRGGTEAFF. In nucleotides, the CDR3 is TGTGCCAGCAGCCAAGATTTTGGCAGGGGCGGCACTGAAGCTTTCTTT.

This clone was seen only a few times. The same CDR3 arises from other DNA sequences in this sample as well. V gene TRBV30 combines with J gene TRBJ1-1; D is undetermined. There are 13 residues in the CDR3. V was shortened by 3 bases and J by 2 bases, with 10 bases between the two germline ends. CDR1 and CDR2 (germline): GTSNPN, SVGIG (reference sequence). DNA for the CDR3: TGTGCCTGGAGCCTGTCACTTAACACTGAAGCTTTCTTT. Protein sequence: CAWSLSLNTEAFF.

The CDR3 DNA sequence: TGTGCCAGCAGTCCGGGGACGCCCTTGTACTTC. Encoded protein: CASSPGTPLYF. The V and J genes are TRBV7-2 and TRBJ2-5; either TRBD1 or TRBD2 may supply D (5 bases each). The germline V and J ends were trimmed by 6 bases and 13 bases, with 15 bases remaining between them. Germline CDR1 is SGHTA and CDR2 is FQGNSA. The CDR3 is made up of 11 amino acids.

Judged by abundance, this clone is medium-sized. The chain couples TRBV9 to TRBJ1-2; 9 bases line up with TRBD1. Trimming removed 0 bases from V and 3 bases from J; junction bases left unmatched: 3. This CDR3 is 15 amino acids long. Germline V CDR1 and CDR2: SGDLS, YYNGEE. For the CDR3, the DNA is TGTGCCAGCAGCGTAGGAACAGGGGGCTACTATGGCTACACCTTC. Amino acid sequence: CASSVGTGGYYGYTF.

The CDR3 protein is CASSPSSGYTEAFF. The CDR3 nucleotides are TGTGCCAGCAGCCCGAGTAGTGGATACACTGAAGCTTTCTTT. The rearrangement joins TRBV7-2 to TRBJ1-1; D not certain. The CDR3 spans 14 residues. Trimming took off 5 bases at V and 3 bases at J, with 13 bases between the two ends. In germline, CDR1 is SGHTA, CDR2 FQGNSA.

The table lists this clone with a count of one. The chain combines TRBV11-2 with TRBJ2-3; 7 nucleotides line up with TRBD2. The CDR3 has 16 residues. The germline V gene has CDR1 SGHAT and CDR2 FQNNGV. V trimming: 0 bases; J trimming: 4 bases; junction bases outside the gene matches: 7. The DNA of the CDR3 is TGTGCCAGCAGCTTAGACCGGCCGGGAGGCTCAGATACGCAGTATTTT. It is translated as CASSLDRPGGSDTQYF.

The chain recombines TRBV9 with TRBJ2-1; D may be TRBD1 (6 bases). Trimming removed 0 bases from V and 12 bases from J, with 13 bases in between. The CDR3 extends over 13 amino acids. From germline, CDR1 is SGDLS and CDR2 YYNGEE. The CDR3 nucleotides are TGTGCCAGCAGCGTAGGCCGGGAACAGGGGCAGTTCTTC. Protein: CASSVGREQGQFF.

This rearrangement joins TRBV7-2 to TRBJ2-5; TRBD1 matches at 7 bases. With the DNA end fitting TRBJ2-7 better, the J assignment may be wrong. The CDR3 spans 13 residues. Germline CDR1 reads SGHTA; CDR2 reads FQGNSA. The chain's CDR3 is CASSRDSPYEQYF. The DNA for the CDR3 is TGTGCCAGCAGCCGGGACAGTCCCTACGAGCAGTACTTC.

This chain uses TRBV9 with TRBJ1-1; D uncertain. The CDR3 contains 17 residues. Germline V gene data show CDR1 as SGDLS and CDR2 as YYNGEE. Between the trimmed V and J ends, which lost 0 bases and 4 bases, there was a span of 19 bases. The CDR3 coding sequence is TGTGCCAGCAGCGTAGATCCCCGGGGAGGGCGGGGCACTGAAGCTTTCTTT. Protein: CASSVDPRGGRGTEAFF.

This clone appeared a single time. V gene TRBV5-5 combines with J gene TRBJ1-2; D is ambiguous. The length of the CDR3 is 17 residues. Germline V gene lookup returns CDR1 SGHKS and CDR2 YYEKEE (reference sequence). V was trimmed by 0 bases and J by 0 bases, leaving 15 bases between them. The CDR3 reads CASSLEGSKPSNYGYTF. CDR3 nucleotide sequence: TGTGCCAGCAGCTTGGAGGGCTCCAAACCTTCTAACTATGGCTACACCTTC.

The chain is built from TRBV19 and TRBJ1-1; TRBD1 is a possible D gene (5 bases). CDR3 size: 14 residues. From germline, CDR1 is LNHDA and CDR2 SQIVND (reference sequence). With 8 bases removed from V and 1 base from J, the gap between germline ends came to 14 bases. The CDR3 sequence is CASVKGLTNTEAFF. The DNA for the CDR3 is TGTGCCAGTGTCAAGGGACTTACGAACACTGAAGCTTTCTTT.

This chain connects TRBV19 to TRBJ2-5; the D call may be TRBD1 or TRBD2 (5 bases each). Looked up from germline, CDR1 is LNHDA and CDR2 is SQIVND (reference sequence). CDR3 length: 12 amino acids. Trimming pared 4 bases from V and 2 bases from J, leaving 5 bases between. The CDR3 is CASSRGQETQYF. The CDR3 bases are TGTGCCAGTAGTAGGGGGCAAGAGACCCAGTACTTC. The full variable domain, in which reference TRBV19 and TRBJ2-5 provide the parts outside the CDR3, is DGGITQSPKYLFRKEGQNVTLSCEQNLNHDAMYWYRQDPGQGLRLIYYSQIVNDFQKGDIAEGYSVSREKKESFPLTVTSAQKNPTAFYLCASSRGQETQYFGPGTRLLVL.

The chain couples TRBV30 to TRBJ1-1; D not resolved. Germline V lookup: CDR1 GTSNPN, CDR2 SVGIG (reference sequence). The germline V and J ends were trimmed by 2 bases and 5 bases, with 12 bases remaining between them. The CDR3 contains 13 residues. The CDR3 DNA reads as TGTGCCTGGAGTTTTACAGAGAGAACTGAAGCTTTCTTT. It yields the protein CAWSFTERTEAFF.

The CDR3 reads CASSQARSGTEAFF. CDR3 bases: TGTGCCAGCAGCCAAGCTAGGTCAGGCACTGAAGCTTTCTTT. The rearrangement uses TRBV14 and TRBJ1-1, with no clear D. The CDR3 totals 14 residues. Trimming cost V 1 base and J 4 bases, with 10 bases left between them. Germline V CDR1 and CDR2: SGHDN, FVKESK.

The V gene is TRBV7-2, the J gene TRBJ2-3; 7 positions match TRBD2. Losses at the gene ends were 2 bases for V and 1 base for J; bases not matched to a gene: 3. This CDR3 is built from 15 residues. The germline V gene has CDR1 SGHTA and CDR2 FQGNSA. The CDR3 protein is CASSLQSGGTDTQYF. The CDR3 bases are TGTGCCAGCAGCTTACAGAGCGGGGGCACAGATACGCAGTATTTT. Complete variable domain (other parts from reference TRBV7-2 and TRBJ2-3): GAGVSQSPSNKVTEKGKDVELRCDPISGHTALYWYRQSLGQGLEFLIYFQGNSAPDKSGLPSDRFSAERTGGSVSTLTIQRTQQEDSAVYLCASSLQSGGTDTQYFGPGTRLTVL.

This chain connects TRBV7-9 to TRBJ1-6; a weak D match, TRBD1 (5 bases). Germline V lookup: CDR1 SEHNR, CDR2 FQNEAQ (reference sequence). The CDR3 loop spans 12 amino acids. V lost 6 bases, J lost 10 bases, and 10 bases lay in between. The CDR3 is CASSTGESPLHF. The CDR3 nucleotides read TGTGCCAGCAGTACAGGCGAATCACCCCTCCACTTT.

V and J are TRBV5-4 and TRBJ2-1; 10 bases are shared with TRBD1. The V and J ends lost 0 bases and 7 bases, in that order; junction bases with no gene match: 1. Germline V gene data show CDR1 as SGHNT and CDR2 as YYREEE (reference sequence). CDR3 length: 14 residues. This CDR3 reads CASSLGQGANEQFF. The CDR3 coding sequence is TGTGCCAGCAGCTTGGGACAGGGGGCGAATGAGCAGTTCTTC. Based on the CDR3 plus reference TRBV5-4 and TRBJ2-1, the full variable domain is ETGVTQSPTHLIKTRGQQVTLRCSSQSGHNTVSWYQQALGQGPQFIFQYYREEENGRGNFPPRFSGLQFPNYSSELNVNALELDDSALYLCASSLGQGANEQFFGPGTRLTVL.

The chain is built from TRBV15 and TRBJ2-7; D is perhaps TRBD2 (5 bases). The CDR3 extends over 14 amino acids. Trimming left V 0 bases short and J 7 bases short, with 13 bases between. In germline, CDR1 is LNHNV, CDR2 YYDKDF (reference sequence). The CDR3 DNA follows: TGTGCCACCAGCAGAGATCCGAGCGGAATTGAGCAGTACTTC. Protein product: CATSRDPSGIEQYF.

V and J are TRBV7-8 and TRBJ1-2; 11 positions match TRBD1. The V gene end was trimmed by 1 base and the J gene end by 7 bases; junction bases not matched to a gene: 11. This CDR3 region has 17 residues. Germline loops: CDR1 SGHVS, CDR2 FQNEAQ. Here the CDR3 reads CASSLGGQGGLVGGYTF. CDR3 bases: TGTGCCAGCAGCTTAGGGGGACAGGGGGGATTGGTAGGTGGCTACACCTTC.

This rearrangement joins TRBV19 to TRBJ2-1, with 11 positions matching TRBD2. Germline-derived CDR1 and CDR2 are LNHDA and SQIVND (reference sequence). Trimming took 5 bases from V and 7 from J; bases not matched to a gene: 4. This CDR3 contains 14 residues. CDR3 sequence (DNA): TGTGCCAGTAGTCTAACTAGCGGGAGAAATGAGCAGTTCTTC. The encoded protein is CASSLTSGRNEQFF.

The chain recombines TRBV4-2 with TRBJ2-3; 9 bases align to TRBD2. The V gene end was trimmed by 3 bases and the J gene end by 2 bases; junction bases not matched to a gene: 9. CDR3 length: 17 amino acids. Looked up from germline, CDR1 is LGHNA and CDR2 is YNFKEQ. This chain's CDR3 is CASSQEPGLALTDTQYF. The CDR3 DNA reads TGTGCCAGCAGCCAGGAACCGGGACTAGCACTCACAGATACGCAGTATTTT.

The chain is built from TRBV6-1 and TRBJ1-2; D perhaps matches TRBD1 (5 bases). The ends were cut back, 3 bases at V and 4 bases at J, with 9 bases in the middle. The CDR3 is 13 amino acids. Germline CDR1 MNHNS, CDR2 SASEGT. The CDR3: CASSERGIYGYTF. CDR3 bases: TGTGCCAGCAGTGAGAGGGGCATCTATGGCTACACCTTC.

Here the CDR3 reads CASSLQRRGGQETQYF. Here the CDR3 DNA reads TGTGCCAGCAGCTTACAGAGACGGGGGGGTCAAGAGACCCAGTACTTC. The chain employs TRBV7-2 and TRBJ2-5; TRBD2 matches 8 bases. Trimming cost V 2 bases and J 2 bases; bases outside gene matches: 7. The CDR3 totals 16 residues. Looked up from germline, CDR1 is SGHTA and CDR2 is FQGNSA.

The genes are TRBV30 and TRBJ1-6; D unresolved. Trimming left V 4 bases short and J 7 bases short, with 17 bases between. The length of the CDR3 is 15 residues. CDR1 GTSNPN and CDR2 SVGIG come from the germline V gene (reference sequence). The CDR3 here is CAWNALVGYNSPLHF. In nucleotides, the CDR3 is TGTGCCTGGAACGCCCTGGTGGGGTACAATTCACCCCTCCACTTT.

This clone was observed a single time. The chain carries TRBV11-2 and TRBJ2-5, with 11 bases matching TRBD2. The J segment lost 4 bases and the V segment lost 2 bases, leaving 9 bases of the junction unmatched. This CDR3 comprises 17 residues. Germline V gene data show CDR1 as SGHAT and CDR2 as FQNNGV. The CDR3 sequence is CASSLLTSGSYGETQYF. CDR3 nucleotides: TGTGCCAGCAGCTTACTCACTAGCGGGAGTTACGGAGAGACCCAGTACTTC.

The V call is TRBV15, the J call TRBJ2-5; 8 bases line up with TRBD2. The germline CDR1 and CDR2 sequences are LNHNV and YYDKDF (reference sequence). The CDR3 covers 15 residues. Trimming cost V 0 bases and J 2 bases; bases outside gene matches: 2. In nucleotides, the CDR3 is TGTGCCACCAGCAGAGAGCGGGGGGTACAAGAGACCCAGTACTTC. Translation: CATSRERGVQETQYF.

The chain has TRBV7-9 and TRBJ2-7; 7 bases line up with TRBD1. V lost 2 bases to trimming and J lost 3 bases; unmatched junction nucleotides: 10. CDR3 length equals 16 residues. Germline CDR1 and CDR2: SEHNR and FQNEAQ (reference sequence). The CDR3 DNA reads as TGTGCCAGCAGCTTAACAGGCATGGGACAGAACTACGAGCAGTACTTC. This sequence encodes CASSLTGMGQNYEQYF.